Listed below are T cell receptor beta chains from one sample, sequenced in a study of CD8 T cells in ankylosing spondylitis. TCRdb analysed the 5' RACE reads with MiXCR anew, one entry per CDR3 protein. The sample has about 220,000 distinct CDR3 sequences; about 7% are singletons. Source material: blood, either unsorted or a sorted T cell fraction (not recorded which). The receptors originated from a male donor with ankylosing spondylitis. Each CDR3 is given with its conserved first and last residue. The D gene is left open where the match is weak. Some rows have no size entry. The others give once, few or many, or a class for an expanded clone.

d_gene	abundance	v_gene	j_gene	len	CDR3aa	CDR3nt
.	many	TRBV28	TRBJ2-4	13	CASVSVAKNIQYF	TGTGCCAGCGTTAGCGTAGCCAAAAACATTCAGTACTTC
.	few	TRBV7-9	TRBJ1-1	15	CASSLAVGGGIEAFF	TGTGCCAGCAGCTTAGCGGTCGGAGGGGGGATCGAAGCTTTCTTT
.	many	TRBV19	TRBJ2-7	14	CASSAARGSYEQYF	TGTGCCAGTAGTGCCGCAAGGGGTAGCTACGAGCAGTACTTC
.	many	TRBV10-3	TRBJ1-5	15	CAISPGTLRDQPQHF	TGTGCCATCAGCCCCGGGACCCTGAGGGATCAGCCCCAGCATTTT
TRBD2	.	TRBV6-4	TRBJ2-1	15	CASSERGGSWNEQFF	TGTGCCAGCAGTGAGCGGGGGGGCAGTTGGAATGAGCAGTTCTTC
TRBD2	many	TRBV28	TRBJ2-3	16	CASSPTSGRATDTQYF	TGTGCCAGCAGTCCAACTAGCGGGAGGGCCACAGATACGCAGTATTTT
.	many	TRBV7-9	TRBJ2-3	14	CASSPTRGADTQYF	TGTGCCAGCAGCCCGACTAGGGGGGCAGATACGCAGTATTTT
TRBD2	many	TRBV10-2	TRBJ2-1	13	CASSGTRSNEQFF	TGCGCCAGCAGCGGGACTAGGTCGAATGAGCAGTTCTTC
TRBD1	.	TRBV9	TRBJ2-2	15	CASNGDRVNTGELFF	TGTGCCAGCAACGGGGACAGGGTTAACACCGGGGAGCTGTTTTTT
.	.	TRBV18	TRBJ1-5	14	CASSALDSNQPQHF	TGTGCCAGCTCTGCCTTGGATAGCAATCAGCCCCAGCATTTT
.	many	TRBV20-1	TRBJ2-7	15	CSARSGGTASVEQYF	TGCAGTGCTAGATCCGGGGGGACAGCCTCCGTCGAGCAGTACTTC
.	.	TRBV7-9	TRBJ2-7	13	CASSTQGSYEQYF	TGTGCCAGCAGCACACAGGGCTCCTACGAGCAGTACTTC
TRBD2	many	TRBV6-2/TRBV6-3	TRBJ2-7	14	CASSPGLAFHEQYF	TGTGCCAGCAGTCCGGGACTAGCTTTCCACGAGCAGTACTTC
TRBD1	many	TRBV5-1	TRBJ1-1	14	CASSIGQGGTEAFF	TGCGCCAGCAGCATCGGACAGGGCGGGACTGAAGCTTTCTTT
.	.	TRBV4-1	TRBJ2-2	16	CASSQKGGPNTGELFF	TGCGCCAGCAGCCAAAAGGGGGGGCCGAACACCGGGGAGCTGTTTTTT
TRBD2	many	TRBV9	TRBJ2-3	15	CASSLGTTYTDTQYF	TGTGCCAGCAGCCTCGGGACTACTTACACAGATACGCAGTATTTT
TRBD1	many	TRBV27	TRBJ2-7	16	CASSFRWAGGGDEQYF	TGTGCCAGCAGTTTCCGCTGGGCAGGGGGCGGCGACGAGCAGTACTTC
TRBD2	many	TRBV7-8	TRBJ2-5	18	CASSLGTSGGLYQETQYF	TGTGCCAGCAGCTTAGGGACTAGCGGGGGTTTGTACCAAGAGACCCAGTACTTC
.	many	TRBV4-3	TRBJ2-5	14	CASSQDGGRETQYF	TGCGCCAGCAGCCAGGACGGGGGTAGGGAGACCCAGTACTTC
.	.	TRBV7-9	TRBJ1-6	15	CASSQTGSYNSPLHF	TGTGCCAGCAGTCAGACAGGCTCCTATAATTCACCCCTCCACTTT
TRBD1	.	TRBV3-1	TRBJ2-5	17	CACTKEVWGQGQETQYF	TGTGCCTGCACCAAGGAGGTTTGGGGACAGGGCCAAGAGACCCAGTACTTC
.	many	TRBV11-1	TRBJ1-1	13	CASTPTTGVEAFF	TGTGCCAGCACCCCAACAACGGGGGTTGAAGCTTTCTTT
.	many	TRBV4-3	TRBJ2-1	16	CASSQGAGRSFNEQFF	TGCGCCAGCAGCCAAGGGGCGGGCCGGAGTTTCAATGAGCAGTTCTTC
.	many	TRBV3-1	TRBJ1-6	19	CASSQDITVGGVYNSPLHF	TGTGCCAGCAGCCAAGATATAACGGTGGGGGGTGTATATAATTCACCCCTCCACTTT
.	many	TRBV28	TRBJ1-4	13	CASSLAVGEKLFF	TGTGCCAGCAGTTTAGCCGTGGGGGAAAAACTGTTTTTT
.	.	TRBV28	TRBJ2-1	15	CASSFAGSSYNEQFF	TGTGCCAGCAGTTTCGCAGGGAGCTCCTACAATGAGCAGTTCTTC
.	few	TRBV6-1	TRBJ2-7	13	CASKVGGTYEQYF	TGTGCCAGCAAAGTAGGGGGAACCTACGAGCAGTACTTC
.	.	TRBV28	TRBJ2-7	14	CASSPTRGTYEQYF	TGTGCCAGCAGCCCCACCCGGGGGACCTACGAGCAGTACTTC
.	.	TRBV5-6	TRBJ1-6	16	CASSFSWSTNHSPLHF	TGTGCCAGCAGCTTTTCATGGTCTACAAACCATTCACCCCTCCACTTT
TRBD1	many	TRBV6-2/TRBV6-3	TRBJ2-7	14	CASSWTGFLYEQYF	TGTGCCAGCAGTTGGACAGGTTTTCTCTACGAGCAGTACTTC
TRBD2	many	TRBV12-3/TRBV12-4	TRBJ2-4	14	CASSPGGRKNIQYF	TGTGCCAGCAGCCCCGGGGGGAGAAAAAACATTCAGTACTTC
TRBD2	many	TRBV5-1	TRBJ2-1	13	CASSPGGGDEQFF	TGCGCCAGCAGCCCGGGGGGGGGAGATGAGCAGTTCTTC
TRBD2	.	TRBV15	TRBJ2-1	15	CATSSLGRAYNEQFF	TGTGCCACCAGCAGCCTAGGGAGGGCCTACAATGAGCAGTTCTTC
.	.	TRBV5-1	TRBJ2-5	14	CASSMGGGSETQYF	TGCGCCAGCAGCATGGGCGGGGGCTCGGAGACCCAGTACTTC
TRBD1	many	TRBV27	TRBJ2-3	12	CASRTGIDTQYF	TGTGCCAGCCGGACAGGGATAGATACGCAGTATTTT
.	many	TRBV27	TRBJ2-7	10	CASSPPEQYF	TGTGCCAGCAGTCCACCCGAGCAGTACTTC
.	.	TRBV12-3/TRBV12-4	TRBJ2-7	13	CASIWGGASEQYF	TGTGCCAGCATCTGGGGGGGGGCGAGCGAGCAGTACTTC
TRBD2	.	TRBV7-8	TRBJ2-5	17	CASSLGLAGGRGKTQYF	TGTGCCAGCAGCTTAGGACTAGCGGGGGGGCGAGGGAAGACCCAGTACTTC
.	many	TRBV3-1	TRBJ1-4	18	CASSQDVWKRQGPEKLFF	TGTGCCAGCAGCCAAGATGTTTGGAAACGACAAGGTCCGGAAAAACTGTTTTTT
TRBD2	.	TRBV20-1	TRBJ2-1	16	CSARDYTSGSYNEQFF	TGCAGTGCTAGAGATTATACTAGCGGTTCATACAATGAGCAGTTCTTC
.	.	TRBV7-9	TRBJ1-2	13	CASSPPQDYGYTF	TGTGCCAGCAGCCCACCCCAGGACTATGGCTACACCTTC
TRBD2	many	TRBV7-9	TRBJ2-5	14	CASSKVAGQETQYF	TGTGCCAGCAGCAAAGTAGCGGGGCAAGAGACCCAGTACTTC
.	many	TRBV7-9	TRBJ2-7	11	CASSLSVEQYF	TGTGCCAGCAGCTTATCAGTCGAGCAGTACTTC
TRBD1	many	TRBV27	TRBJ2-2	12	CASKTGGRELFF	TGTGCCAGCAAGACAGGGGGTCGGGAGCTGTTTTTT
TRBD1	many	TRBV6-5	TRBJ1-1	13	CASSYSQGTEAFF	TGTGCCAGCAGTTACTCACAGGGGACTGAAGCTTTCTTT
TRBD2	many	TRBV27	TRBJ2-1	15	CASSLSGGPMNEQFF	TGTGCCAGCAGCCTAAGCGGGGGCCCTATGAATGAGCAGTTCTTC
.	many	TRBV10-3	TRBJ2-3	13	CAIRAGDALTQYF	TGTGCCATCAGGGCAGGGGACGCACTTACGCAGTATTTT
TRBD1	many	TRBV12-3/TRBV12-4	TRBJ2-1	15	CASSLGTGGLNEQFF	TGTGCCAGCAGTTTGGGGACAGGGGGTCTAAATGAGCAGTTCTTC
.	.	TRBV3-1	TRBJ2-1	13	CASGGVGGNEQFF	TGTGCCAGCGGGGGAGTGGGGGGCAATGAGCAGTTCTTC
.	many	TRBV7-9	TRBJ2-7	11	CASTAKGEQYF	TGTGCCAGCACTGCTAAAGGGGAGCAGTACTTC
.	few	TRBV15	TRBJ1-2	18	CATSRVLPAGGAGYGYTF	TGTGCCACCAGCAGAGTGCTCCCGGCGGGGGGCGCCGGCTATGGCTACACCTTC
.	many	TRBV12-3/TRBV12-4	TRBJ2-2	13	CASRETGTGELFF	TGTGCCAGCAGAGAAACAGGGACCGGGGAGCTGTTTTTT
.	.	TRBV7-9	TRBJ2-1	14	CASTGTRRGNEQFF	TGTGCCAGCACCGGGACGCGGAGGGGTAATGAGCAGTTCTTC